This TCR beta chain appears in the sequencing data of a study of identical twins' blood T cells. Study-level points and caveats: Each donor's most abundant TCRbeta clonotypes shared more CDR3 sequences with her twin than unrelated donors.

Each TCR cDNA library carried sample-specific barcodes on both ends. In the authors' methods: Each donor had about 85,000 to nearly 500,000 clonotypes. Each CDR3 protein is one row after TCRdb ran MiXCR on the 5' RACE reads. The V and J calls here are based on TCRdb, not the publication. The sample consists of hundreds of thousands of distinct CDR3 sequences, roughly 27% of them appearing once. Three pairs of healthy female monozygous twins were the donors. The CDR3 contains 13 residues. V was cut by 10 bases and J by 4 bases, with 15 bases left in between. Per the germline V gene, CDR1 is SEHNR and CDR2 is FQNEAQ (reference sequence). Note on this clonotype: What it recognizes is unknown.

The material sequenced was PBMCs. The receptor was derived from a woman aged 18 to 49 in good health. The rearrangement joins TRBV7-9 to TRBJ2-3; no clear D. The CDR3 here is CAIPGPTPDTQYF. The CDR3 DNA reads TGTGCCATACCCGGCCCTACCCCAGATACGCAGTATTTT.